This TCR beta chain is from a study of cytomegalovirus exposure and HLA in healthy donors. Study-level information: Some 180 million T cells yielded 100 million or so unique TCR beta sequences in earlier analysis.

Of note for this clone: The antigen remains unidentified.

The PCR was carried out with 60 Vbeta primers and 13 Jbeta primers. The data were produced by immunoSEQ multiplex PCR, yet TCRdb's version contains in-frame clones alone and is incomplete. The sample shows 100,000 or so clones, roughly 13% of them seen only once. Study-wide results and limits: There were about 160 TCR beta chains listed as cytomegalovirus-associated.

Each donor was nominally healthy when sampled (though unrecorded immune exposures were likely). The clonotype was recovered from a man aged 40-50 years in good health and CMV-seropositive. Sequenced sample: PBMCs.

The CDR3 is CASRPGRGSNYGYTF. In DNA form, the CDR3 reads TGTGCCAGCAGGCCGGGCCGCGGGTCCAACTATGGCTACACCTTC. This rearrangement joins TRBV2 to TRBJ1-2; D call uncertain. The V gene lost 6 bases and the J gene lost 2 bases, with 16 bases spanning the gap. The CDR3 sequence is 15 residues long. Germline-derived CDR1 and CDR2 are SNHLY and FYNNEI.